The 8 T cell receptor beta chains below come from one sample, sequenced in a study of T cell responses to AZD1222 COVID-19 vaccine. The protocol was immunoSEQ multiplex PCR, while the TCRdb copy is restricted to in-frame clones and leaves out a portion. Of about 150,000 clones in the sample, around 92% were seen once. Sequencing used peripheral blood, obtained 28 days after the second AZD1222 dose. These receptors were collected from an adult who received the AZD1222 COVID-19 vaccine.

The DNA for the CDR3 is TGTGCCAGCAGCCAAATTCAGAGACCCGATGGCTACACCTTC. This translates into CASSQIQRPDGYTF. This chain links TRBV14 with TRBJ1-2; D not resolved. There are 14 residues in the CDR3. Germline values: CDR1 SGHDN, CDR2 FVKESK. The ends were cut back, 2 bases at V and 6 bases at J, with 13 bases in the middle.

The V and J genes are TRBV7-2 and TRBJ1-4, with D tentatively TRBD1 (5 bases). The ends were cut back, 5 bases at V and 0 bases at J, with 16 bases in the middle. The CDR3 is 17 residues long. Germline CDR1 and CDR2: SGHTA and FQGNSA. In DNA form, the CDR3 reads TGTGCCAGCAGCCCTCAGGGAGATGGGACAACTAATGAAAAACTGTTTTTT. Translated: CASSPQGDGTTNEKLFF. Complete variable domain (other parts from reference TRBV7-2 and TRBJ1-4): GAGVSQSPSNKVTEKGKDVELRCDPISGHTALYWYRQSLGQGLEFLIYFQGNSAPDKSGLPSDRFSAERTGGSVSTLTIQRTQQEDSAVYLCASSPQGDGTTNEKLFFGSGTQLSVL.

The chain combines TRBV19 with TRBJ2-3; the D gene is possibly TRBD1 (6 bases). The CDR3 consists of 15 residues. From germline, CDR1 is LNHDA and CDR2 SQIVND (reference sequence). V lost 5 bases, J lost 8 bases, and 20 bases lay in between. DNA for the CDR3: TGTGCCAGTAGTTTATCCACTACAGGGATCGGTACGCAGTATTTT. This sequence encodes CASSLSTTGIGTQYF.

V and J are TRBV6-4 and TRBJ2-1; 10 nucleotides align to TRBD1. CDR1 and CDR2 (germline): MRHNA, SNTAGT. The CDR3 totals 15 residues. Trimming cost V 6 bases and J 6 bases; bases outside gene matches: 8. DNA of the CDR3: TGTGCCAGCAGCCAGGGACAGGGGATCCTCAATGAGCAGTTCTTC. Protein sequence: CASSQGQGILNEQFF.

The V gene is TRBV12-3 or TRBV12-4, the J gene TRBJ2-1; maybe TRBD2 (5 bases). Between the trimmed V and J ends, which lost 6 bases and 16 bases, there was a span of 22 bases. The CDR3 is made up of 13 amino acids. Written as DNA, the CDR3 is TGTGCCAGCAGCAGTGGAACCCGCGGGTTTATTTTCTTC. It yields the protein CASSSGTRGFIFF.

The chain is built from TRBV10-2 and TRBJ1-1, with D uncertain. The V end was cut by 10 bases, the J end by 1 base, with 13 bases between. The CDR3 is 13 amino acids. Germline V gives CDR1 WSHSY, CDR2 SAAADI. CDR3 sequence reads: CATSGHGNTEAFF. CDR3 coding DNA: TGCGCCACCTCTGGCCACGGGAACACTGAAGCTTTCTTT.

V gene TRBV3-1 (or the pseudogene TRBV3-2) combines with J gene TRBJ1-5, with D possibly matching TRBD1 (5 bases). This CDR3 contains 15 residues. In germline, CDR1 is LGHDT, CDR2 YNNKEL (reference sequence). Trimming took off 1 base at V and 2 bases at J, with 9 bases between the two ends. CDR3 sequence (DNA): TGTGCCAGCAGCCAAGGCAGGGTGCGCAATCAGCCCCAGCATTTT. This encodes CASSQGRVRNQPQHF.

This chain connects TRBV7-2 to TRBJ2-2; 12 bases match TRBD1. CDR1 is SGHTA and CDR2 is FQGNSA in the germline V gene. The CDR3 spans 16 residues. V lost 2 bases to trimming and J lost 7 bases; unmatched junction nucleotides: 5. For the CDR3, the DNA is TGTGCCAGCAGCTTACCGGGACAGGGGGCTGTCGGGGAGCTGTTTTTT. Amino acid sequence: CASSLPGQGAVGELFF.